The entry below describes one T cell receptor beta chain. This clonotype has at least ten counts. Its specific antigen is unknown. Base quality data are lacking; no much larger clone is found one base away. The record originates from a study of T-cell reconstitution after alpha-beta-depleted transplantation in children (dated by TCRdb to the mid-2010s). With respect to the entire study: T-cell immune reconstitution after TCRalphabeta/CD19-depleted allogeneic hematopoietic cell transplantation in children was quantitatively tracked in the study by means of TCR repertoire profiling.

Overall results and qualifications from the work: The frequencies of hyperexpanded clones fell over the following months, and after one year, T-cell counts and TCRbeta diversity were mostly attributed to newly produced T cells. Apparently early alphabetaT-cell count recovery about two months after transplant reportedly relied on only several hundred rapidly expanded clones derived from non-depleted graft cells. The high TCRbeta diversity at day 60 in some patients was ascribed to recipient T cells and intrathymic progenitors that had survived conditioning.

The treatment or condition label corresponds to: allogeneic hematopoietic cell transplantation with graft depleted of TCRalphabeta T cells and CD19 B cells. The children who served as transplant recipients had been given grafts of TCRalphabeta/CD19-depleted allogeneic hematopoietic cells. CDR1 LGHNA and CDR2 YNFKEQ are derived from the germline V gene. The CDR3, cysteine through phenylalanine, is 17 amino acids long. Solely the CDR3 DNA is kept, with 51 bases framed from the first base. V trim: 0 bases; J trim: 4 bases; unmatched bases: 6. Receptor amplification or capture employed PCR. Instrument on record: Illumina HiSeq 2500. To normalize quantification of the TCRbeta repertoire, the TCR libraries were built with molecular barcoding that relied on unique molecular identifiers. The public reads were quality trimmed at Q25 with fastp and then assembled into clones with MiXCR by TCRdb, keeping productive beta chains. Duplicate CDR3 protein sequences are folded into a single record with the most common DNA and genes. The sample has 200,000 to 250,000 distinct CDR3 sequences on record, roughly a tenth of them singletons. Roughly 28% of the sample is in the top ten clones.

Sample: PBMCs, taken before TCRalphabeta/CD19-depleted stem cell transplant. This receptor was obtained from a child under two years old with acute myeloid leukemia, due to receive a stem cell transplant. The rearranged segments are TRBV4-2 and TRBJ1-6, with TRBD1 identical over 7 junction bases. The CDR3 sequence is CASSQDPGQDYNSPLHF. The DNA sequence is given as TGTGCCAGCAGCCAAGATCCAGGACAGGATTATAATTCACCCCTCCACTTT.